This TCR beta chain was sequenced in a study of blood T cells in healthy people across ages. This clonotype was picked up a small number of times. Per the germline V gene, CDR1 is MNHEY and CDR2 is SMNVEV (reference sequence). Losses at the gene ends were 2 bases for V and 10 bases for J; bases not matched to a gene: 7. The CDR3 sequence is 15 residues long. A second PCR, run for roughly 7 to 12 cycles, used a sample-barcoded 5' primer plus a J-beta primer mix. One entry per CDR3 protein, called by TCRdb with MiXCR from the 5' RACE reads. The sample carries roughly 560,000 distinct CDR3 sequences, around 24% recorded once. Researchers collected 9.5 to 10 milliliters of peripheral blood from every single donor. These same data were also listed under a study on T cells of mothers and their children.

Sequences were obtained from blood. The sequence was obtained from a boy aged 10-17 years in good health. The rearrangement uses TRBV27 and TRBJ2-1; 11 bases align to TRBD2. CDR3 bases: TGTGCCAGCAGTTTAGCGACTAGCGGGGATGGCGAGCAGTTCTTC. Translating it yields CASSLATSGDGEQFF.